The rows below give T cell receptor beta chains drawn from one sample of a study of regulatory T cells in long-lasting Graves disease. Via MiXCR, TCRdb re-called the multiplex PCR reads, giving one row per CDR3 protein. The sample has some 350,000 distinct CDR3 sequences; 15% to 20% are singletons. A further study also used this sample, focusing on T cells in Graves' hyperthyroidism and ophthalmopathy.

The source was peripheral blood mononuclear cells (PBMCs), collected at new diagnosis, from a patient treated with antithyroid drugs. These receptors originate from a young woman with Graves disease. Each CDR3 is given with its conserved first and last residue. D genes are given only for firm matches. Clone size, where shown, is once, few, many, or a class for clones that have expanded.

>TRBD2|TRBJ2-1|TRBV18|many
TGTGCCAGCTCACCACGGCCTAGCGGGGATTCCTACAATGAGCAGTTCTTC
CASSPRPSGDSYNEQFF
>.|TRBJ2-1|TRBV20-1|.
TGCAGTGCTAGGTACACCTATTCCTACAATGAGCAGTTCTTC
CSARYTYSYNEQFF
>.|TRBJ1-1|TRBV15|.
TGTGCCACCAGCAGGGCGACAGGAAACCTGAACACTGAAGCTTTCTTT
CATSRATGNLNTEAFF
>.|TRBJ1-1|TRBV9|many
TGTGCCAGCAGCCCTTCCCCCGTTTTTGGCACTGAAGCTTTCTTT
CASSPSPVFGTEAFF
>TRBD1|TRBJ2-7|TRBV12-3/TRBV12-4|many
TGTGCCAGCAGTTTCTATCTGGGACAGGGACCCTACGAGCAGTACTTC
CASSFYLGQGPYEQYF
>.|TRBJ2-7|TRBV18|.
TGTGCCAGCTCACCACCATACGGCGGACCCTACGAGCAGTACTTC
CASSPPYGGPYEQYF
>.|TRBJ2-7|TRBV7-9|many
TGTGCCAGCAGCTTAAACGAAGGCCGTCTCGAGCAGTACTTC
CASSLNEGRLEQYF
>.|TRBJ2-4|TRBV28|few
TGTGCCAGCAGGGGGGGGCAGGGTTTTGACATTCAGTACTTC
CASRGGQGFDIQYF
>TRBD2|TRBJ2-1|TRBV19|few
TGTGCCAGTAGGAAACTAGCGGGACTCTTCCATGAGCAGTTCTTC
CASRKLAGLFHEQFF
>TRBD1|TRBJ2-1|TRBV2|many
TGTGCCAGCAAACAGGGGAATGAGCAGTTCTTC
CASKQGNEQFF
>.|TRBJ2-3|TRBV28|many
TGTGCCAGCATGGTGACAGGAGGAACAGATACGCAGTATTTT
CASMVTGGTDTQYF
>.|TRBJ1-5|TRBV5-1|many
TGCGCCAGCAGCTTGGATGCCAAGGTGGGTCAGCCCCAGCATTTT
CASSLDAKVGQPQHF
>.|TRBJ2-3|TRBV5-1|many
TGCGCCAGCAGCTCTTCAGGGATTAGCACAGATACGCAGTATTTT
CASSSSGISTDTQYF
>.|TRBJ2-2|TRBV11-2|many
TGTGCCAGCAGCTTAGATAGGGGACCCCGTCCCGGGGAGCTGTTTTTT
CASSLDRGPRPGELFF
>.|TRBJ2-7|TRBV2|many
TGTGCCAGCAGAACAGTCGAGCAGTACTTC
CASRTVEQYF
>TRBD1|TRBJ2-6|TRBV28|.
TGTGCCAGCGGCTCCGGGGACAGGACTGCAACTGGGGCCAACGTCCTGACTTTC
CASGSGDRTATGANVLTF
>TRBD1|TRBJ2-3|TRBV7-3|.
TGTGCCAGTAATTCCCAGGGGGCTACGGATACGCAGTATTTT
CASNSQGATDTQYF
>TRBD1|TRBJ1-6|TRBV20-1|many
TGCAGCTGGGACAGGGGGTTGAATTCACCCCTCCACTTT
CSWDRGLNSPLHF
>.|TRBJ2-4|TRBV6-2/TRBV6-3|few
TGTGCCAGCAGTTACTCTTTTTCGGGGCTAGCCAAAAACATTCAGTACTTC
CASSYSFSGLAKNIQYF
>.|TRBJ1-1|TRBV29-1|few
TGCAGCGCTGACCCTTGGAGGGGGGGCACTGAAGCTTTCTTT
CSADPWRGGTEAFF
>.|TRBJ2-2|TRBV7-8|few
TGTGCCAGCAGCTTTCTTTCTTTTCGGGGAAAGAGAAACACCGGGGAGCTGTTTTTT
CASSFLSFRGKRNTGELFF
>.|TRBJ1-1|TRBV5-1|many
TGTGCCAGCAGCTTGGAGGGCGGCACTGAAGCTTTCTTT
CASSLEGGTEAFF
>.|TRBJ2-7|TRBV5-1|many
TGCGCCAGCAGCTTGGCCACGTCCGGTCCCTACGAGCAGTACTTC
CASSLATSGPYEQYF
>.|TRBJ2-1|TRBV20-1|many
TGCAGTGCTAGAGGGGGATTCAGGAGGGACAATGAGCAGTTCTTC
CSARGGFRRDNEQFF